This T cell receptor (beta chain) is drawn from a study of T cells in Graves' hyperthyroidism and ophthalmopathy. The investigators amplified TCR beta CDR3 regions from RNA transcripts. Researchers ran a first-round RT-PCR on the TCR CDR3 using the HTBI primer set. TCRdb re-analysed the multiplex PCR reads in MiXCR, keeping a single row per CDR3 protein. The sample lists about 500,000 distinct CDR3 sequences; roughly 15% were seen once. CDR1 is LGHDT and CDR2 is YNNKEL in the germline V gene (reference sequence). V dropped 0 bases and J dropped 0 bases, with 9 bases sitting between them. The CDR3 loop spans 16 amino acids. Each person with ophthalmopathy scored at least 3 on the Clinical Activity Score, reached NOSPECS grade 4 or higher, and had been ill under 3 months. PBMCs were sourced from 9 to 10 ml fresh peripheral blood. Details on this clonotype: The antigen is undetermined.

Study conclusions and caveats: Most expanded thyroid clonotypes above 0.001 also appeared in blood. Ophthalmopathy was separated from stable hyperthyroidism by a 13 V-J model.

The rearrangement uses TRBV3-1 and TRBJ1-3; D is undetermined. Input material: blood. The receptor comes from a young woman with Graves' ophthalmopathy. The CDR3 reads CASSQERAISGNTIYF. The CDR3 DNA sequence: TGTGCCAGCAGCCAAGAGAGGGCTATCTCTGGAAACACCATATATTTT. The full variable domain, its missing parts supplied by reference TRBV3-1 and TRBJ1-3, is DTAVSQTPKYLVTQMGNDKSIKCEQNLGHDTMYWYKQDSKKFLKIMFSYNNKELIINETVPNRFSPKSPDKAHLNLHINSLELGDSAVYFCASSQERAISGNTIYFGEGSWLTVV.